Reported below is one TCR beta chain. The clone's antigen remains unknown. The sample holds no much larger clone one base away, and base qualities are not on file. Collaborating institutions collected whole blood in K2EDTA tubes following their own protocols. Collaborator samples were shipped for TCRbeta analysis as frozen whole blood, isolated PBMCs, or DNA extracted from either sample type. The data belong to a study of blood T cell repertoires in COVID-19 (dated by TCRdb to the early 2020s). Study-wide context: The collaborator samples originated in the United States, Italy and Spain and spanned the acute and convalescent phases of COVID-19. The material from the prospective study consisted of cDNA or gDNA derived from T cells, B-cell-depleted T cells, or PBMCs. Subjects who had been exposed to COVID-19, were actively infected with it, or had recovered from it provided the deeply sampled blood TCRbeta repertoires that made up the dataset. The repertoires were released in a freely available public database intended as a resource for research on the immune response to SARS-CoV-2. Samples were obtained from the ongoing ImmuneRACE study (first 160 participants) and from some 1,200 subjects provided by 6 global collaborators. Sample metadata almost always included a de-identified subject ID, COVID-19 status, age in years and sex. Where available, HLA class I and class II types were taken from metadata supplied by the sample provider and were not determined by assay-based typing.

TCRbeta CDR3 regions were amplified from genomic DNA using the immunoSEQ Assay, a bias-controlled multiplex PCR. On the authors' methods: Within the assay, amplification of reference gene primers was used to estimate how many nucleated cells each sample contained. To quantify the absolute abundance of each unique TCRbeta CDR3 rearrangement, sequence reads were collapsed and filtered. For each sample, productive Simpson clonality was calculated as the square root of Simpson's diversity index over productive rearrangements. In TCRdb, the immuneACCESS table is reduced to in-frame sequences with V and J assigned. These tables do not hold every clone; where another copy was compared, an unresolved V gene accounts for under half, and the others remain unexplained. Clone size and the V and J calls come from that table; the DNA yielded D and trimming. The sample data list some 65,000 clones, and over 75% of these were observed just once. The leading ten clones occupy under 3% of the sample.

On the study overall, not on this receptor specifically: Clinical and demographic metadata were provided uncurated, with the amount varying by source and participant.

From a lookup of the germline V gene, CDR1 and CDR2 are SGHTS and YDEGEE. The germline V and J ends show losses of 0 bases and 2 bases respectively, and no gene match explains 8 bases of the junction. Taken from cysteine to phenylalanine, the CDR3 has 17 residues. The CDR3 DNA has 51 bases and is translated from base 1. What was sequenced was peripheral blood. The V gene is TRBV5-8 and the J gene is TRBJ2-1; 7 central nucleotides agree with TRBD2. The sequence was collected from a man aged 80 or over with acute or convalescent COVID-19. CDR3 region: CASSLGRETIPYNEQFF. The DNA sequence follows: TGTGCCAGCAGCTTGGGGCGGGAGACTATCCCCTACAATGAGCAGTTCTTC.